The 16 T cell receptor beta chains presented below share a single source sample, sequenced in a study of T cells in Graves' hyperthyroidism and ophthalmopathy (dated by TCRdb to between 2018 and 2021). The method was multiplex PCR. TCRdb names Illumina HiSeq 2000 as the instrument used. Amplification of TCR beta CDR3 regions was carried out from RNA transcripts. The first round of RT-PCR for the TCR CDR3 was performed with the HTBI primer set and the Qiagen OneStep RT-PCR kit. The public reads were quality trimmed at Q25 with fastp and then assembled into clones with MiXCR by TCRdb, keeping productive beta chains. For every CDR3 protein sequence, its rows merge into one entry that carries the most common genes and DNA. In this sample the table shows roughly 260,000 distinct CDR3 sequences, approximately 15% of which occur a single time. The ten largest clones add up to roughly 13% of the sample. The sample was blood. The receptors were gathered from a woman in her thirties or forties with Graves' hyperthyroidism that later progressed to Graves' ophthalmopathy.

This clonotype was detected many times. This rearrangement joins TRBV19 to TRBJ1-1; D unresolved. CDR3 length: 13 amino acids. Per the germline V gene, CDR1 is LNHDA and CDR2 is SQIVND (reference sequence). Trimming shortened V by 0 bases and J by 5 bases, and 7 bases separated the two germline ends. The CDR3 sequence is CASSIDRRTEAFF. The CDR3 DNA is TGTGCCAGTAGTATAGATCGAAGGACTGAAGCTTTCTTT.

This clonotype turned up a few times. A read error may explain this, as a much larger clone is one base away. This rearrangement joins TRBV14 to TRBJ2-3; D is ambiguous. CDR1 is SGHDN and CDR2 is FVKESK in the germline V gene. The CDR3 consists of 16 residues. Written as DNA, the CDR3 is TGTGCCAGCAGCCCCTTAATGGGGATTAGCATAGATACGCAGTATTTT. Translated, it gives CASSPLMGISIDTQYF.

This clonotype has ten or more counts. The genes are TRBV6-5 and TRBJ2-1, with 8 nucleotides matching TRBD2. V trimming: 0 bases; J trimming: 12 bases; junction bases outside the gene matches: 7. CDR1 is MNHEY and CDR2 is SVGAGI in the germline V gene. The CDR3 has 14 residues. CDR3 nucleotides: TGTGCCAGCAGTTACTCCGGGACTAGTACCGGGCAGTTCTTC. Translated: CASSYSGTSTGQFF.

This clonotype was recorded many times. The chain recombines TRBV5-1 with TRBJ2-5; D is ambiguous. CDR3 length: 13 residues. CDR1 is SGHRS, CDR2 YFSETQ, per germline. With 1 base removed from V and 5 bases from J, the gap between germline ends came to 9 bases. DNA of the CDR3: TGCGCCAGCAGCTTGATTCCCGTGGAGACCCAGTACTTC. Amino acid sequence: CASSLIPVETQYF.

This clonotype was recorded many times. The chain recombines TRBV5-1 with TRBJ2-1; 12 positions match TRBD2. V lost 7 bases, J lost 12 bases, and 11 bases stayed unmatched. The CDR3 length is 14 residues. Germline V CDR1 and CDR2: SGHRS, YFSETQ. The CDR3, as DNA: TGCGCCAGCCGACGACTAGCGGGAGAGGTAGTGCAGTTCTTC. This encodes CASRRLAGEVVQFF. The full variable domain, its missing parts supplied by reference TRBV5-1 and TRBJ2-1, is KAGVTQTPRYLIKTRGQQVTLSCSPISGHRSVSWYQQTPGQGLQFLFEYFSETQRNKGNFPGRFSGRQFSNSRSEMNVSTLELGDSALYLCASRRLAGEVVQFFGPGTRLTVL.

This clonotype was counted ten times or more. The CDR3 DNA follows: TGTGCCAGCAGTTTCAATCCAGGGTTCACTGAAGCTTTCTTT. Amino acid sequence: CASSFNPGFTEAFF. This chain joins TRBV6-1 and TRBJ1-1; the D gene is possibly TRBD1 (5 bases). The CDR3 has 14 residues. Trimming took off 5 bases at V and 4 bases at J, with 14 bases between the two ends. Germline loops: CDR1 MNHNS, CDR2 SASEGT.

This clonotype showed up many times. V and J are TRBV11-2 and TRBJ2-2; the D gene is possibly TRBD2 (5 bases). Germline V lookup: CDR1 SGHAT, CDR2 FQNNGV. The CDR3 runs to 15 residues. V was clipped by 6 bases and J by 5 bases, with 16 bases between them. The CDR3 here is CASRSLASGTGELFF. DNA of the CDR3: TGTGCCAGCAGATCTCTAGCCTCGGGGACCGGGGAGCTGTTTTTT.

The rearrangement links TRBV20-1 to TRBJ2-3; 12 bases align to TRBD1. There are 15 residues in the CDR3. Germline loops: CDR1 DFQATT, CDR2 SNEGSKA (reference sequence). With V trimmed by 4 bases and J by 4 bases, 6 bases remained unmatched. The CDR3 sequence is CSATMGQGAADTQYF. CDR3 nucleotide sequence: TGCAGTGCTACCATGGGACAGGGGGCGGCAGATACGCAGTATTTT.

This clonotype has at least ten counts. The chain has TRBV10-3 and TRBJ2-3, with 7 bases that match TRBD1. V lost 10 bases to trimming and J lost 2 bases; unmatched junction nucleotides: 6. This CDR3 has 13 residues. Germline CDR1 reads ENHRY; CDR2 reads SYGVKD. The CDR3 sequence: CATQGENTDTQYF. Here the CDR3 DNA reads TGTGCCACCCAGGGGGAAAACACAGATACGCAGTATTTT.

This clonotype was seen at least ten times. The chain combines TRBV5-1 with TRBJ2-5; D is perhaps TRBD1 (5 bases). V was cut by 0 bases and J by 7 bases, with 16 bases left in between. The germline CDR1 and CDR2 sequences are SGHRS and YFSETQ. This CDR3 is built from 15 residues. The CDR3 here is CASSLAEAGLGTQYF. The DNA for the CDR3 is TGCGCCAGCAGCTTGGCCGAAGCAGGGTTAGGGACCCAGTACTTC.

This clonotype was counted a few times. The V call is TRBV5-1, the J call TRBJ1-5; 9 bases are shared with TRBD1. The germline CDR1 and CDR2 sequences are SGHRS and YFSETQ. Trimming at V came to 0 bases and at J to 0 bases, leaving 4 bases not matched to a gene. The CDR3 has 17 amino acids. The CDR3 DNA is TGCGCCAGCAGCTTGGGGACAGGGGTTTATAGCAATCAGCCCCAGCATTTT. Its protein product is CASSLGTGVYSNQPQHF.

This clonotype was picked up many times. The chain has TRBV12-3 or TRBV12-4 and TRBJ1-1; D gene uncertain. The CDR3 contains 14 residues. Trimming cost V 6 bases and J 0 bases, with 11 bases left between them. The CDR3: CASSFTAVNTEAFF. CDR3 in DNA: TGTGCCAGCAGCTTTACGGCCGTGAACACTGAAGCTTTCTTT.

This clonotype was seen at least ten times. The chain is built from TRBV27 and TRBJ1-2; no clear D. The CDR3 contains 15 residues. V was clipped by 6 bases and J by 3 bases, with 17 bases between them. Germline CDR1 and CDR2: MNHEY and SMNVEV (reference sequence). This chain's CDR3 is CASRVTRTNYYGYTF. CDR3 coding DNA: TGTGCCAGCAGGGTCACAAGGACCAATTACTATGGCTACACCTTC.

This sequence joins TRBV7-2 and TRBJ2-2; 8 bases are a match to TRBD2. The CDR3 has 16 residues. V shed 5 bases and J 4 bases; nucleotides not matched to a gene: 9. CDR1 is SGHTA and CDR2 is FQGNSA in the germline V gene. CDR3 DNA sequence: TGTGCCAGCAGCCCAATAGCGGGACGGGGCACCGGGGAGCTGTTTTTT. It codes for CASSPIAGRGTGELFF. The full variable domain, completed using reference TRBV7-2 and TRBJ2-2, is GAGVSQSPSNKVTEKGKDVELRCDPISGHTALYWYRQSLGQGLEFLIYFQGNSAPDKSGLPSDRFSAERTGGSVSTLTIQRTQQEDSAVYLCASSPIAGRGTGELFFGEGSRLTVL.

In this sample, this clonotype turned up many times. V gene TRBV6-1 combines with J gene TRBJ2-7; 9 bases agree with TRBD1. This CDR3 contains 16 residues. Losses at the gene ends were 1 base for V and 3 bases for J; bases not matched to a gene: 7. The germline gives CDR1 MNHNS, CDR2 SASEGT. CDR3 region: CASSEGRGTGIYEQYF. CDR3 nucleotide sequence: TGTGCCAGCAGTGAAGGGAGGGGGACAGGGATCTACGAGCAGTACTTC.

This clonotype has just a few counts. The V and J genes are TRBV4-1 and TRBJ2-5; TRBD2 agrees at 7 bases. The germline CDR1 and CDR2 sequences are MGHRA and YSYEKL. Losses at the gene ends were 3 bases for V and 3 bases for J; bases not matched to a gene: 4. The CDR3 contains 14 residues. CDR3: CASSQASGKETQYF. The CDR3 DNA reads TGCGCCAGCAGCCAGGCTAGCGGTAAAGAGACCCAGTACTTC.